Below, 29 T cell receptor beta chains from the same sample are listed, as sequenced in a study of T cells after yellow fever vaccination. TCRdb passed the 5' RACE reads through MiXCR, listing each CDR3 protein once. The sample lists around 610,000 distinct CDR3 sequences, roughly 12% seen once, with 11% to 15% in the top ten. Sample: PBMCs, taken on the day of the yellow fever booster vaccination. These receptors came from a man aged 30 to 45 who received the YFV17D yellow fever vaccine.

This chain connects TRBV10-3 to TRBJ2-5; TRBD2 aligns across 9 bases. Germline V gene data show CDR1 as ENHRY and CDR2 as SYGVKD. The J segment lost 1 base and the V segment lost 8 bases, leaving 20 bases of the junction unmatched. The CDR3 sequence is 19 residues long. CDR3 amino acids: CAIGGGGASGMSSQETQYF. In nucleotides, the CDR3 is TGTGCCATCGGAGGAGGAGGAGCTAGCGGGATGAGCTCCCAAGAGACCCAGTACTTC.

This clonotype was recorded a few times. This chain connects TRBV30 to TRBJ2-1; D might be TRBD1 or TRBD2, each matching 5 bases. The germline V and J ends were trimmed by 5 bases and 0 bases, with 11 bases remaining between them. In germline, CDR1 is GTSNPN, CDR2 SVGIG (reference sequence). CDR3 size: 14 residues. Here the CDR3 reads CAWGRESSYNEQFF. Here the CDR3 DNA reads TGTGCCTGGGGCAGGGAGAGCTCCTACAATGAGCAGTTCTTC.

Only a few counts were recorded for this clonotype. V and J are TRBV6-1 and TRBJ2-3; 7 bases agree with TRBD1. This CDR3 has 15 residues. Germline CDR1 is MNHNS and CDR2 is SASEGT. The junction had 7 bases not matched to a gene; V was cut back by 6 bases and J by 1 base. The CDR3 coding sequence is TGTGCCAGCAGGAGACAGGGTCCGGGCACAGATACGCAGTATTTT. Protein sequence: CASRRQGPGTDTQYF.

The CDR3 DNA reads TGTGCCGGAGGGACCTCTGGGGCCAACGTCCTGACTTTC. Amino acid sequence: CAGGTSGANVLTF. The rearrangement uses TRBV30 and TRBJ2-6; maybe TRBD2 (6 bases). Per germline, CDR1 GTSNPN and CDR2 SVGIG (reference sequence). CDR3 length: 13 residues. The V gene lost 8 bases and the J gene lost 0 bases, with 8 bases spanning the gap. Filled out from reference TRBV30 and TRBJ2-6, the complete variable domain reads SQTIHQWPATLVQPVGSPLSLECTVEGTSNPNLYWYRQAAGRGLQLLFYSVGIGQISSEVPQNLSASRPQDRQFILSSKKLLLSDSGFYLCAGGTSGANVLTFGAGSRLTVL.

At least ten counts were recorded for this clonotype. The CDR3 spells CASSEQGGNTGELFF. The CDR3 DNA reads TGCGCCAGCAGCGAACAGGGGGGAAACACCGGGGAGCTGTTTTTT. This chain connects TRBV5-1 to TRBJ2-2; 8 nucleotides agree with TRBD1. The CDR3 runs to 15 residues. Germline V CDR1 and CDR2: SGHRS, YFSETQ. With 4 bases clipped from V and 2 bases from J, the junction kept 4 bases outside the gene matches.

This clonotype was detected a few times. The rearrangement joins TRBV11-1 to TRBJ2-4, with a possible D match to TRBD1 (6 bases). The length of the CDR3 is 18 residues. Between the trimmed V and J ends, which lost 5 bases and 0 bases, there was a span of 20 bases. Germline V gives CDR1 SGHAT, CDR2 FQDESV (reference sequence). The CDR3 nucleotides are TGTGCCAGCAGCGCGAAACCGGGACAACGACTAGCCAAAAACATTCAGTACTTC. Protein sequence: CASSAKPGQRLAKNIQYF.

This clonotype showed up just a few times. The chain combines TRBV29-1 with TRBJ2-7, with 8 bases aligning to TRBD1. V shed 5 bases and J 6 bases; nucleotides not matched to a gene: 3. The CDR3 sequence is 11 residues long. Germline-derived CDR1 and CDR2 are SQVTM and ANQGSEA. The DNA of the CDR3 is TGCAGCGTTAAGACAGGGGTCGAGCAGTACTTC. It yields the protein CSVKTGVEQYF.

This clonotype was recorded a few times. V is TRBV20-1 and J is TRBJ2-1; 7 nucleotides agree with TRBD2. Trimming removed 3 bases from V and 3 bases from J; junction bases left unmatched: 5. The length of the CDR3 is 14 residues. CDR1 and CDR2 (germline): DFQATT, SNEGSKA (reference sequence). The CDR3, as DNA: TGCAGTGCTAGTACGGGAGGCTTCTACAATGAGCAGTTCTTC. Protein: CSASTGGFYNEQFF.

V is TRBV24-1 and J is TRBJ2-5; 8 bases agree with TRBD1. Germline loops: CDR1 KGHDR, CDR2 SFDVKD. Trimming removed 3 bases from V and 3 bases from J; junction bases left unmatched: 5. The CDR3 extends over 15 amino acids. DNA for the CDR3: TGTGCCACCAGTGATCCTAGACAGGGGAAAGAGACCCAGTACTTC. Translating it yields CATSDPRQGKETQYF.

This clonotype appeared a few times. The gene calls are TRBV5-6 and TRBJ2-3; 13 bases line up with TRBD2. Germline V gene lookup returns CDR1 SGHDT and CDR2 YYEEEE. This CDR3 has 14 residues. V lost 6 bases and J lost 7; bases outside the gene matches: 5. The CDR3, as DNA: TGTGCCAGCATACTAGCGGGAGGGCCAAATACGCAGTATTTT. Protein: CASILAGGPNTQYF. Full variable domain (rest looked up from reference TRBV5-6 and TRBJ2-3): DAGVTQSPTHLIKTRGQQVTLRCSPKSGHDTVSWYQQALGQGPQFIFQYYEEEERQRGNFPDRFSGHQFPNYSSELNVNALLLGDSALYLCASILAGGPNTQYFGPGTRLTVL.

The rearrangement joins TRBV28 to TRBJ1-1; D gene uncertain. The CDR3 extends over 15 amino acids. The V gene lost 2 bases and the J gene lost 0 bases, with 10 bases spanning the gap. Germline lookup yields CDR1 MDHEN and CDR2 SYDVKM. The CDR3: CASSLEGPLNTEAFF. CDR3 bases: TGTGCCAGCAGTTTAGAAGGACCCCTGAACACTGAAGCTTTCTTT.

There are many counts of this clonotype. This rearrangement joins TRBV20-1 to TRBJ2-3, with TRBD2 identical over 8 bases. Germline loops: CDR1 DFQATT, CDR2 SNEGSKA (reference sequence). The trim removed 6 bases at V and 3 bases at J, leaving 8 bases unmatched. The CDR3 has 14 amino acids. CDR3 DNA: TGCAGTGCAAAAGCGGGAGAGCCGACAGATACGCAGTATTTT. Its protein product is CSAKAGEPTDTQYF.

The chain has TRBV6-5 and TRBJ2-7; D possibly corresponds to TRBD2 (6 bases). Trimming removed 2 bases from V and 0 bases from J, with 11 bases in between. This CDR3 contains 15 residues. CDR1 is MNHEY and CDR2 is SVGAGI in the germline V gene. The CDR3 region is CASSYPGTFSYEQYF. The CDR3 DNA reads as TGTGCCAGCAGTTACCCCGGGACTTTCTCCTACGAGCAGTACTTC.

The V gene is TRBV29-1, the J gene TRBJ2-1; D not resolved. The CDR3 is made up of 10 amino acids. Germline-derived CDR1 and CDR2 are SQVTM and ANQGSEA. The ends were cut back, 2 bases at V and 6 bases at J, with 2 bases in the middle. CDR3 sequence (DNA): TGCAGCGTTGAAAGCAATGAGCAGTTCTTC. Its translation is CSVESNEQFF.

The chain is built from TRBV7-8 and TRBJ2-3; maybe TRBD1 (5 bases). V was trimmed by 0 bases and J by 0 bases, leaving 16 bases between them. The V gene's germline CDR1 is SGHVS and CDR2 FQNEAQ. This CDR3 region has 18 residues. CDR3 nucleotides: TGTGCCAGCAGCTTAGCTGTCGGTAGGACATGGAGCACAGATACGCAGTATTTT. Translated, it gives CASSLAVGRTWSTDTQYF.

This clonotype came up a few times. The chain is built from TRBV24-1 and TRBJ1-5, with D possibly TRBD1 on 6 matching bases. Trimming removed 5 bases from V and 2 bases from J, with 6 bases in between. This CDR3 is built from 13 residues. The germline V gene encodes CDR1 KGHDR and CDR2 SFDVKD. The CDR3 loop reads CATSAGGNQPQHF. CDR3 in DNA: TGTGCCACCAGTGCAGGGGGCAATCAGCCCCAGCATTTT.

This sequence joins TRBV19 and TRBJ2-7, with 9 bases lining up with TRBD1. This CDR3 is built from 15 residues. Trimming at V came to 4 bases and at J to 0 bases, leaving 4 bases not matched to a gene. Germline V CDR1 and CDR2: LNHDA, SQIVND (reference sequence). CDR3 coding DNA: TGTGCCAGTAGTACGGCGGGACAGGGCTCCTACGAGCAGTACTTC. This gives the protein CASSTAGQGSYEQYF.

The rearrangement links TRBV19 to TRBJ1-4; D ambiguous. Trimming took off 3 bases at V and 7 bases at J, with 12 bases between the two ends. Looked up from germline, CDR1 is LNHDA and CDR2 is SQIVND (reference sequence). The CDR3 runs 14 residues. CDR3 loop: CASSIEWAGEKLFF. The CDR3 coding sequence is TGTGCCAGTAGTATTGAGTGGGCAGGTGAAAAACTGTTTTTT.

CDR3 amino acids: CASSPPGHQETQYF. In nucleotides, the CDR3 is TGTGCCAGCAGCCCCCCGGGGCACCAAGAGACCCAGTACTTC. This chain links TRBV5-6 with TRBJ2-5; D possibly uses TRBD1 or TRBD2 (5 bases each). The CDR3 is 14 residues long. V dropped 4 bases and J dropped 0 bases, with 10 bases sitting between them. Germline values: CDR1 SGHDT, CDR2 YYEEEE. Filled out from reference TRBV5-6 and TRBJ2-5, the complete variable domain reads DAGVTQSPTHLIKTRGQQVTLRCSPKSGHDTVSWYQQALGQGPQFIFQYYEEEERQRGNFPDRFSGHQFPNYSSELNVNALLLGDSALYLCASSPPGHQETQYFGPGTRLLVL.

The sample holds a few counts of this clonotype. V gene TRBV7-2 combines with J gene TRBJ2-5; D is ambiguous. V lost 5 bases and J 1 base, leaving 11 bases between the germline ends. Germline CDR1 and CDR2: SGHTA and FQGNSA. There are 14 residues in the CDR3. Written as DNA, the CDR3 is TGTGCCAGCAGCCTGATAACATTCCAAGAGACCCAGTACTTC. It encodes CASSLITFQETQYF.

The chain carries TRBV9 and TRBJ2-5; no definite D call. This CDR3 has 16 amino acids. V was trimmed by 0 bases and J by 5 bases, leaving 17 bases between them. Germline V gene data show CDR1 as SGDLS and CDR2 as YYNGEE. The CDR3 here is CASSVGDSSLAETQYF. The DNA for the CDR3 is TGTGCCAGCAGCGTAGGCGACTCCTCATTGGCGGAGACCCAGTACTTC.

In nucleotides, the CDR3 is TGTGCCAGCAGTCAGCAGGGTTCCGTATCCTACAATGAGCAGTTCTTC. Encoded protein: CASSQQGSVSYNEQFF. The V gene is TRBV12-3 or TRBV12-4, the J gene TRBJ2-1; perhaps TRBD1 as D (5 bases). Trimming shortened V by 5 bases and J by 1 base, and 15 bases separated the two germline ends. The CDR3 extends over 16 amino acids.

CDR3 in DNA: TGCAGTCTCAATCGACGCGATTACAATGAGCAGTTCTTC. It translates to CSLNRRDYNEQFF. The chain has TRBV20-1 and TRBJ2-1; D gene uncertain. CDR3 size: 13 residues. The V gene lost 8 bases and the J gene lost 4 bases, with 15 bases spanning the gap. Germline V gene lookup returns CDR1 DFQATT and CDR2 SNEGSKA (reference sequence).

This clonotype has a handful of counts. The chain links TRBV29-1 to TRBJ2-1; 13 positions agree with TRBD2. Germline-derived CDR1 and CDR2 are SQVTM and ANQGSEA. The V segment lost 1 base and the J segment 8 bases; nucleotides outside the gene matches: 8. The CDR3 runs 16 residues. As DNA, the CDR3 is TGCAGCGTTGAAGGGACTAGCGGGAGTCGGGCGGATGAGCAGTTCTTC. Its translation is CSVEGTSGSRADEQFF.

This clonotype has a count of ten or more. The CDR3, as DNA: TGTGCCAGCAGCTTAGCGGGAGGGGATACGCAGTATTTT. It encodes CASSLAGGDTQYF. The genes are TRBV7-2 and TRBJ2-3, with 7 bases that match TRBD2. CDR1 is SGHTA, CDR2 FQGNSA, per germline. Trimming took 0 bases from V and 6 from J; bases not matched to a gene: 0. This CDR3 has 13 amino acids.

This clonotype was observed a few times. This chain connects TRBV7-2 to TRBJ2-4, with a possible D match to TRBD2 (6 bases). Germline V gene sequence: CDR1 SGHTA, CDR2 FQGNSA. The CDR3 totals 15 residues. Trimming pared 8 bases from V and 3 bases from J, leaving 17 bases between. The CDR3 region is CASLRGSGVKNIQYF. DNA of the CDR3: TGTGCCAGCCTACGAGGTTCGGGAGTCAAAAACATTCAGTACTTC.

This clonotype was found many times. The V call is TRBV5-1, the J call TRBJ1-1; no firm D call. Germline loops: CDR1 SGHRS, CDR2 YFSETQ. V was clipped by 4 bases and J by 1 base, with 5 bases between them. This CDR3 is 12 amino acids long. The CDR3 DNA reads as TGCGCCAGCAGCCAAACGAACACTGAAGCTTTCTTT. It specifies CASSQTNTEAFF.

The rearrangement joins TRBV29-1 to TRBJ2-6; 10 bases agree with TRBD2. This CDR3 is built from 18 residues. From germline, CDR1 is SQVTM and CDR2 ANQGSEA. V lost 4 bases and J lost 2; bases outside the gene matches: 11. Here the CDR3 DNA reads TGCAGCGTTGGAGTCTCTAGCGGGAGCTTTCCTGGGGCCAACGTCCTGACTTTC. Its translation is CSVGVSSGSFPGANVLTF.

This clonotype has at least ten counts. V is TRBV20-1 and J is TRBJ2-5; a weak D match, TRBD1 (6 bases). The germline gives CDR1 DFQATT, CDR2 SNEGSKA (reference sequence). This CDR3 is built from 13 residues. V lost 7 bases and J lost 2, with 14 bases in between. The CDR3 is CSGLDSVQETQYF. CDR3 bases: TGCAGTGGCTTGGACAGTGTACAAGAGACCCAGTACTTC.